One sample yielded the 20 T cell receptor beta chains listed below, sequenced in a study of blood T cell repertoires in COVID-19. Sequenced by immunoSEQ multiplex PCR; TCRdb stores in-frame clones only, minus some. The sample lists 220,000 or so clones; 80% to 90% were seen once. The sequenced material came from PBMCs or T cells enriched from blood (not recorded which). The receptor source for this set is a woman in her late teens or twenties in a cohort exposed to, infected with or recovered from COVID-19 (not recorded which).

CDR3 in DNA: TGTGCCAGCAGTCCATTCCGGGACAGGGGCGAGAGCTCTGGGGCCAACGTCCTGACTTTC. It yields the protein CASSPFRDRGESSGANVLTF. V usage is TRBV27 and J usage is TRBJ2-6; TRBD1 matches 10 bases. Losses at the gene ends were 5 bases for V and 0 bases for J; bases not matched to a gene: 13. This CDR3 has 20 residues. Germline V gives CDR1 MNHEY, CDR2 SMNVEV (reference sequence).

V and J are TRBV28 and TRBJ2-7, with TRBD1 matching 7 bases. CDR1 is MDHEN, CDR2 SYDVKM, per germline. Losses at the gene ends were 5 bases for V and 3 bases for J; bases not matched to a gene: 13. CDR3 length equals 16 residues. CDR3 DNA: TGTGCCAGCAGTCCGACAGCGGACAGGATCCTCTACGAGCAGTACTTC. Amino acids: CASSPTADRILYEQYF.

The chain has TRBV13 and TRBJ2-3; 7 bases agree with TRBD2. This CDR3 spans 17 amino acids. The V and J ends lost 4 bases and 4 bases, in that order; junction bases with no gene match: 14. Germline V lookup: CDR1 PRHDT, CDR2 FYEKMQ (reference sequence). CDR3 amino acids: CASSSSPTSLVSDTQYF. DNA of the CDR3: TGTGCCAGCAGCTCAAGTCCGACTAGCCTGGTGTCAGATACGCAGTATTTT.

The chain has TRBV18 and TRBJ2-3; 8 positions agree with TRBD1. The germline CDR1 and CDR2 sequences are KGHSH and LQKENI. Trimming took 2 bases from V and 3 from J; bases not matched to a gene: 16. This CDR3 contains 19 residues. The CDR3 is CASSPVDRDAQTLTDTQYF. The CDR3 DNA follows: TGTGCCAGCTCACCAGTGGACAGGGACGCACAAACGCTTACAGATACGCAGTATTTT. The full variable domain, rest sourced from reference TRBV18 and TRBJ2-3, is NAGVMQNPRHLVRRRGQEARLRCSPMKGHSHVYWYRQLPEEGLKFMVYLQKENIIDESGMPKERFSAEFPKEGPSILRIQQVVRGDSAAYFCASSPVDRDAQTLTDTQYFGPGTRLTVL.

The rearrangement uses TRBV5-4 and TRBJ2-7, with 9 positions matching TRBD2. V was pared by 1 base and J by 3 bases, with 11 bases of the junction left unmatched. Germline CDR1 and CDR2: SGHNT and YYREEE (reference sequence). The CDR3 spans 17 residues. In DNA form, the CDR3 reads TGTGCCAGCAGCTTGTACACAGCCGGGACTAGCTACTACGAGCAGTACTTC. It yields the protein CASSLYTAGTSYYEQYF.

CDR3 sequence (DNA): TGTGCCACCAGCAGAGATCGGGTTAGGTCCTACGAGCAGTACTTC. This gives the protein CATSRDRVRSYEQYF. The chain has TRBV15 and TRBJ2-7; no clear D. The CDR3 has 15 amino acids. The germline V and J ends were trimmed by 0 bases and 1 base, with 10 bases remaining between them. CDR1 is LNHNV and CDR2 is YYDKDF in the germline V gene (reference sequence). Together with reference TRBV15 and TRBJ2-7, the CDR3 gives the full variable domain: DAMVIQNPRYQVTQFGKPVTLSCSQTLNHNVMYWYQQKSSQAPKLLFHYYDKDFNNEADTPDNFQSRRPNTSFCFLDIRSPGLGDTAMYLCATSRDRVRSYEQYFGPGTRLTVT.

The rearrangement joins TRBV5-6 to TRBJ2-7, with 8 bases that match TRBD2. Trimming cost V 0 bases and J 5 bases; bases outside gene matches: 7. CDR1 and CDR2 from the germline V gene are SGHDT and YYEEEE. The CDR3 totals 15 residues. CDR3 DNA: TGTGCCAGCAGCTTGGGCGGGGGGCCCTTTAACGAGCAGTACTTC. This encodes CASSLGGGPFNEQYF.

This clone was picked up one time. The V gene is TRBV11-2, the J gene TRBJ2-6; D gene ambiguous. Trimming cost V 1 base and J 5 bases, with 9 bases left between them. The V gene's germline CDR1 is SGHAT and CDR2 FQNNGV. The length of the CDR3 is 15 residues. CDR3: CASSLAGRWANVLTF. The CDR3 nucleotides are TGTGCCAGCAGCTTAGCGGGTCGATGGGCCAACGTCCTGACTTTC.

CDR3: CASSLGGPRETQYF. The CDR3 DNA reads TGCGCCAGCAGCTTGGGGGGCCCTCGGGAGACCCAGTACTTC. The chain combines TRBV5-1 with TRBJ2-5; possibly TRBD1 for D (5 bases). Germline V gene data show CDR1 as SGHRS and CDR2 as YFSETQ. This CDR3 contains 14 residues. V was trimmed by 0 bases and J by 5 bases, leaving 11 bases between them.

J is TRBJ2-1 and V is TRBV9; the match to TRBD2 covers 13 bases. CDR3 size: 17 residues. Germline CDR1 SGDLS, CDR2 YYNGEE. V shed 4 bases and J 7 bases; nucleotides not matched to a gene: 11. This CDR3 is CASSIGTSGTLRNEQFF. The CDR3 nucleotides read TGTGCCAGCAGCATAGGGACTAGCGGGACTTTAAGGAATGAGCAGTTCTTC.

The CDR3 reads CASSYSAAPRNYEQYF. The CDR3 bases are TGTGCCAGCAGTTACTCAGCGGCCCCTAGGAACTACGAGCAGTACTTC. The rearrangement uses TRBV6-5 and TRBJ2-7; maybe TRBD2 (5 bases). CDR3 size: 16 residues. Trimming shortened V by 0 bases and J by 3 bases, and 15 bases separated the two germline ends. Per germline, CDR1 MNHEY and CDR2 SVGAGI.

V gene TRBV28 combines with J gene TRBJ1-3; D possibly corresponds to TRBD1 (5 bases). Germline V CDR1 and CDR2: MDHEN, SYDVKM. Trimming took off 4 bases at V and 0 bases at J, with 10 bases between the two ends. The CDR3 runs 15 residues. The CDR3 nucleotides read TGTGCCAGCAGTTCGCAGGGTGACTCTGGAAACACCATATATTTT. This gives the protein CASSSQGDSGNTIYF.

V gene TRBV4-1 combines with J gene TRBJ1-2; 7 nucleotides line up with TRBD1. The ends lost 4 bases at V and 3 bases at J; junction bases unmatched: 5. The CDR3 consists of 14 residues. The V gene's germline CDR1 is MGHRA and CDR2 YSYEKL. CDR3 residues: CASSPTGFDYGYTF. CDR3 in DNA: TGCGCCAGCAGCCCGACAGGGTTCGACTATGGCTACACCTTC.

The rearrangement uses TRBV5-8 and TRBJ2-2; D may be TRBD1 (6 bases). Germline CDR1 is SGHTS and CDR2 is YDEGEE. The V end lost 0 bases, the J end lost 0 bases, and 12 bases lay between the germline ends. This CDR3 has 17 residues. The CDR3 region is CASSLEAGEANTGELFF. The CDR3 DNA is TGTGCCAGCAGCTTGGAGGCAGGGGAAGCGAACACCGGGGAGCTGTTTTTT.

The CDR3, as DNA: TGTGCCAGTAGTTCCTCGACAGTGGAAGTTGAGGGCTACACCTTC. Its protein product is CASSSSTVEVEGYTF. The chain employs TRBV19 and TRBJ1-2; D perhaps matches TRBD1 (5 bases). CDR1 LNHDA and CDR2 SQIVND come from the germline V gene (reference sequence). The CDR3 loop spans 15 amino acids. Trimming shortened V by 5 bases and J by 8 bases, and 21 bases separated the two germline ends. The full variable domain, its missing parts supplied by reference TRBV19 and TRBJ1-2, is DGGITQSPKYLFRKEGQNVTLSCEQNLNHDAMYWYRQDPGQGLRLIYYSQIVNDFQKGDIAEGYSVSREKKESFPLTVTSAQKNPTAFYLCASSSSTVEVEGYTFGSGTRLTVV.

This clone has more than one count but fewer than ten. V and J are TRBV28 and TRBJ1-4, with 8 positions matching TRBD1. V lost 6 bases, J lost 8 bases, and 8 bases stayed unmatched. Germline assignment: CDR1 MDHEN and CDR2 SYDVKM. The length of the CDR3 is 14 residues. The CDR3 here is CASRSTGAGEKLFF. CDR3 bases: TGTGCCAGCAGGTCGACAGGGGCTGGGGAAAAACTGTTTTTT.

Only one count was recorded for this clone. This rearrangement joins TRBV19 to TRBJ2-5; 7 bases map to TRBD1. Germline loops: CDR1 LNHDA, CDR2 SQIVND (reference sequence). The CDR3 spans 15 residues. Trimming cost V 3 bases and J 5 bases; bases outside gene matches: 9. This CDR3 is CASSIQGDNRETQYF. The CDR3 region has the DNA TGTGCCAGTAGTATCCAGGGGGACAATAGGGAGACCCAGTACTTC.

This clone has just one count. The J gene is TRBJ2-4, the V gene TRBV9; D remains ambiguous. The germline CDR1 and CDR2 sequences are SGDLS and YYNGEE. Trimming removed 0 bases at V and 7 bases at J, with 11 bases between. The CDR3 is made up of 14 amino acids. The CDR3 region has the DNA TGTGCCAGCAGCGTAGACAACCTCGGGAACATTCAGTACTTC. Amino acid sequence: CASSVDNLGNIQYF.

The gene calls are TRBV15 and TRBJ1-1; TRBD1 might be the D (5 bases). The V gene's germline CDR1 is LNHNV and CDR2 YYDKDF (reference sequence). V lost 5 bases, J lost 2 bases, and 21 bases lay in between. This CDR3 is built from 17 residues. The CDR3 DNA follows: TGTGCCACCAGCGATCTACCGCGAACAGGATACAACACTGAAGCTTTCTTT. This gives the protein CATSDLPRTGYNTEAFF.

The rearrangement uses TRBV2 and TRBJ1-5; 12 nucleotides line up with TRBD1. The germline gives CDR1 SNHLY, CDR2 FYNNEI. V was pared by 6 bases and J by 0 bases, with 0 bases of the junction left unmatched. The CDR3 is made up of 15 amino acids. This chain's CDR3 is CASRGQGASNQPQHF. The CDR3, as DNA: TGTGCCAGCAGGGGACAGGGGGCTAGCAATCAGCCCCAGCATTTT.